Following are 9 T cell receptor beta chains from one sample sequenced in a study of metastatic and nonmetastatic thyroid tumors. Nobody among the patients had been given any treatment before thyroid surgery. TCRdb re-called the PCR reads with MiXCR. The repertoire consists of about 20,000 clones, with roughly 15% occurring once and the leading ten covering 10%. Sequenced sample: tumor tissue. Receptors were obtained from a female donor with papillary thyroid cancer or a benign thyroid nodule (not recorded which). Some clones in this sample may be carry-over from other donors' samples.

By sample share, this clone is medium-sized. The chain joins TRBV6-1 to TRBJ1-5; perhaps TRBD1 as D (6 bases). With 4 bases removed from V and 5 bases from J, the gap between germline ends came to 15 bases. The CDR3 loop spans 15 amino acids. Looked up from germline, CDR1 is MNHNS and CDR2 is SASEGT. The DNA of the CDR3 is TGTGCCAGCAGTGTTGGACAGCAGAGTGATCAGCCCCAGCATTTT. It codes for CASSVGQQSDQPQHF.

The V call is TRBV20-1, the J call TRBJ2-1, with TRBD1 identical over 9 bases. Losses at the gene ends were 6 bases for V and 0 bases for J; bases not matched to a gene: 9. The CDR3 runs 16 residues. Germline values: CDR1 DFQATT, CDR2 SNEGSKA (reference sequence). CDR3 loop: CSAQTDRGSSYNEQFF. CDR3 nucleotides: TGCAGTGCGCAGACAGACAGGGGGAGCTCCTACAATGAGCAGTTCTTC.

In this sample, this clone turned up many times. The V and J genes are TRBV20-1 and TRBJ2-3; 8 nucleotides match TRBD2. This CDR3 is 15 amino acids long. V trimming: 2 bases; J trimming: 4 bases; junction bases outside the gene matches: 8. Looked up from germline, CDR1 is DFQATT and CDR2 is SNEGSKA (reference sequence). The CDR3 coding sequence is TGCAGTGCTAGAAGGGCCGGGGGGGGTCCAGATACGCAGTATTTT. It is translated as CSARRAGGGPDTQYF.

This clone was recorded many times. The chain has TRBV2 and TRBJ2-3; D not certain. V lost 0 bases, J lost 2 bases, and 9 bases lay in between. Germline V gives CDR1 SNHLY, CDR2 FYNNEI. The CDR3 consists of 15 residues. CDR3 coding DNA: TGTGCCAGCAGTGAAGCCCGGCGGTACACAGATACGCAGTATTTT. It codes for CASSEARRYTDTQYF.

In its sample, this clone was seen many times. The junction departs from germline at one end; a sequencing error may be responsible. This chain links TRBV15 with TRBJ2-7; D possibly corresponds to TRBD1 (5 bases). Germline CDR1 reads LNHNV; CDR2 reads YYDKDF (reference sequence). The CDR3 is made up of 13 amino acids. The CDR3, as DNA: TGTGCCACCAGCGGAGACAGTTCCTACGAGCAGTACTTC. Translating gives CATSGDSSYEQYF.

Concerning this clone: A much more abundant neighbour one base away suggests this may be a read error. The chain employs TRBV19 and TRBJ2-3, with 12 positions matching TRBD2. Germline CDR1 LNHDA, CDR2 SQIVND (reference sequence). The CDR3 contains 18 residues. The CDR3 is CASSLLAGGFVSTDTQYF. CDR3 bases: TGTGCCAGTAGCCTCCTAGCGGGAGGGTTTGTCAGCACGGATACGCAGTATTTT.

This clone showed up many times. V gene TRBV19 combines with J gene TRBJ2-5; D is perhaps TRBD2 (5 bases). V was shortened by 4 bases and J by 0 bases, with 9 bases between the two germline ends. The CDR3 loop spans 14 amino acids. CDR1 and CDR2 (germline): LNHDA, SQIVND (reference sequence). CDR3 amino acids: CASSTSGDQETQYF. The DNA for the CDR3 is TGTGCCAGTAGTACCTCCGGGGACCAAGAGACCCAGTACTTC.

As to this clone: One junction end disagrees with the germline gene, perhaps due to a read error. The chain uses TRBV11-1 and TRBJ2-7; TRBD2 aligns across 13 bases. CDR3 length equals 16 residues. Germline lookup yields CDR1 SGHAT and CDR2 FQDESV (reference sequence). The CDR3: CASSPRWTSGRHDQYF. The CDR3 DNA reads as TGTGCCAGCAGCCCCCGGTGGACTAGCGGGAGACACGACCAGTACTTC.

The sample holds many counts of this clone. The chain employs TRBV20-1 and TRBJ2-3, with 8 positions matching TRBD1. The CDR3 loop spans 14 amino acids. Germline lookup yields CDR1 DFQATT and CDR2 SNEGSKA (reference sequence). Trimming cost V 6 bases and J 1 base; bases outside gene matches: 6. The DNA of the CDR3 is TGCAGTGCAACCGGGACAGGACGCACAGATACGCAGTATTTT. Its protein product is CSATGTGRTDTQYF.